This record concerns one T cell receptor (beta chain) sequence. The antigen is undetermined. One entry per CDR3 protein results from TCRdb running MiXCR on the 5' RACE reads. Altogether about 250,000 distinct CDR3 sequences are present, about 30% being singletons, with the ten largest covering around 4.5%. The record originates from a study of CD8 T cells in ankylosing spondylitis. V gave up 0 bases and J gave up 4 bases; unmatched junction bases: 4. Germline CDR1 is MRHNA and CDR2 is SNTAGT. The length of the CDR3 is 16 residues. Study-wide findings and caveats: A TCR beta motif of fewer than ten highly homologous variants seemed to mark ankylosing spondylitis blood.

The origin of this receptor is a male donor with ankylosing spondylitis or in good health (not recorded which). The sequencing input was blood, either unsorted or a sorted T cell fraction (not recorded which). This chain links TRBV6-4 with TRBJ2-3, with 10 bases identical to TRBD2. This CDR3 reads CASSDSPSGGPDTQYF. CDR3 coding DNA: TGTGCCAGCAGTGACTCGCCTAGCGGGGGCCCAGATACGCAGTATTTT.